A selection of T cell receptor beta chains follows, all from one sample in a study of metastatic and nonmetastatic thyroid tumors. TCRdb re-clonotyped the PCR reads through MiXCR. This table holds 30,000 to 35,000 clones, around 30% found once. Sequencing was done on a sample of blood. Every receptor here comes from a female donor with papillary thyroid cancer or a benign thyroid nodule (not recorded which). Some clones in this sample may be carry-over from other donors' samples. CDR3s include the opening cysteine and the closing phenylalanine or tryptophan. The D gene is left open where the match is weak. Size tells how often a clone was seen (once, few, many) or the class of an expanded clone, and some rows leave it out.

many TRBD2 TRBJ2-1 TRBV7-8 TGTGCCAGCAGCCCGAGGGGGGGGACTAGCGGGAGAGGGTCCTACAATGAGCAGTTCTTC CASSPRGGTSGRGSYNEQFF
. TRBD1 TRBJ2-1 TRBV20-1 TGCAGTGCTAGAGATCCAAGGGGGCAGGATATGCGGTTCTTC CSARDPRGQDMRFF
. . TRBJ2-7 TRBV20-1 TGCAGTGCTAGAGGGGGTGAAGGTTTCTACGAGCAGTACTTC CSARGGEGFYEQYF
many TRBD2 TRBJ2-5 TRBV5-1 TGCGCCAGCAGCCCAACTAGCGGGAGGGCGGGAGGAGAGACCCAGTACTTC CASSPTSGRAGGETQYF
many TRBD2 TRBJ2-7 TRBV15 TGTGCCACCAGCAGTGGGACTAGCGGGAGCTACGAGCAGTACTTC CATSSGTSGSYEQYF
many . TRBJ2-5 TRBV27 TGTGCCAGCAGTCCGCTAGACCACCAAGAGACCCAGTACTTC CASSPLDHQETQYF
many . TRBJ1-6 TRBV6-1 TGTGCCAGCAGTGAACGAATTACGGGTTCACCCCTCCACTTT CASSERITGSPLHF
many . TRBJ1-5 TRBV11-2 TGTGCCAGCAGATTATACCGAGTCAGGGAAATAAGCAATCAGCCCCAGCATTTT CASRLYRVREISNQPQHF
many . TRBJ1-2 TRBV19 TGTGCCAGTAGTATACAGAATGGCTACACCTTC CASSIQNGYTF
many TRBD2 TRBJ2-5 TRBV10-1 TGCGCCAGCAGTGCGGGAGGACCCCAAGAGACCCAGTACTTC CASSAGGPQETQYF
. . TRBJ2-7 TRBV28 TGTGCCAGCAGTTCCCAGGGAGCGTCCTACGAGCAGTACTTC CASSSQGASYEQYF
few . TRBJ2-3 TRBV9 TGTGCCAGCAGCGTAGCGGGTGGGGACACAGATACGCAGTATTTT CASSVAGGDTDTQYF
many . TRBJ2-5 TRBV12-3/TRBV12-4 TGTGCCAGCAGTTTATTTCGGACAGAGGGAGAGACCCAGTACTTC CASSLFRTEGETQYF
. TRBD1 TRBJ2-7 TRBV2 TGTGCCAGCAAGGAGGTTGGACAGGACAGCTCCTACGAGCAGTACTTC CASKEVGQDSSYEQYF
. . TRBJ1-3 TRBV20-1 TGCAGTGCAACCAGTTTCTCTGGAAACACCAGATATTTT CSATSFSGNTRYF
many . TRBJ1-1 TRBV20-1 TGCAGTATCAGGGTTTCCGTGAACACTGAAGCTTTCTTT CSIRVSVNTEAFF
few TRBD1 TRBJ2-7 TRBV6-2/TRBV6-3 TGTGCCAGCAGTGAAATAAGGGACAGGGTTGTCGACGAGCAGTACTTC CASSEIRDRVVDEQYF
. TRBD2 TRBJ2-1 TRBV9 TGTGCCAGCAGCTGGGGACTAGCGGGAGGTAATGAGCAGTTCTTC CASSWGLAGGNEQFF
many . TRBJ1-3 TRBV11-2 TGTGCCAGCAGCTTCGCAAGCTACTCTGGAAACACCATATATTTT CASSFASYSGNTIYF
. . TRBJ2-7 TRBV7-2 TGTGTCAGCAGTTACAGGATTACCGGCGAGCAGTACTTC CVSSYRITGEQYF
many TRBD1 TRBJ2-3 TRBV6-1 TGTGCCAGCAGTGGAATTCAAACAGGGGAAGATACGCAGTATTTT CASSGIQTGEDTQYF
once . TRBJ2-1 TRBV5-1 TGCGCCAGCAGCTCTAAGCGGGACAGTGGCTACAATGAGCAGTTCTTC CASSSKRDSGYNEQFF
many . TRBJ2-2 TRBV2 TGTGCCAGCAGTGAAGCTTCCACCGGGGAGCTGTTTTTT CASSEASTGELFF
. TRBD1 TRBJ1-6 TRBV30 TGTGCCTGGAGTAAGACAGGGGGCATGGTGGATTCACCCCTCCACTTT CAWSKTGGMVDSPLHF
. TRBD1 TRBJ1-2 TRBV28 TGTGCCACCAGTCAGGACAGGGAGTATGGGTACACCTTC CATSQDREYGYTF
many . TRBJ1-4 TRBV28 TGTGCCAGCGCGACCGACGGTAATGAAAAACTGTTTTTT CASATDGNEKLFF
many . TRBJ2-7 TRBV6-1 TGTGCCAGCAGTGGTCCGGGACGAACTTTTGGGAACGAGCAGTACTTC CASSGPGRTFGNEQYF
. TRBD2 TRBJ2-1 TRBV6-1 TGTGCCAGCAGTCAAATTAGCGGGAGTACCCACAATGAGCAGTTCTTC CASSQISGSTHNEQFF
. . TRBJ1-4 TRBV7-2 TGTGCCAGCAGCCCTAACCGGGGTAGAAATGAAAAACTGTTTTTT CASSPNRGRNEKLFF
many TRBD1 TRBJ1-2 TRBV28 TGTGCCAGCAGGGAGGGACAGCCTTGGGGCTACACCTTC CASREGQPWGYTF
. . TRBJ1-5 TRBV20-1 TGCAGTGCTAGGCGGGCCGATCAGCCCCAGCATTTT CSARRADQPQHF
medium-sized . TRBJ1-3 TRBV6-1 TGTGCCAGCAGGGGATTCTCTGGAAACACCATATATTTT CASRGFSGNTIYF
many TRBD2 TRBJ2-3 TRBV27 TGTGCCAGCAGTTTAGTCGGGAGGGGAGGAGATACGCAGTATTTT CASSLVGRGGDTQYF
many . TRBJ1-1 TRBV9 TGTGCCAGCAGCGTAGAAGGCAGGGAAAACACTGAAGCTTTCTTT CASSVEGRENTEAFF
. TRBD2 TRBJ2-7 TRBV30 TGTGCCTGGTCACGACTAGCGGGAGAAGACGAGCAGTACTTC CAWSRLAGEDEQYF
. TRBD1 TRBJ1-1 TRBV19 TGTGCCAGTAGCCCAGGGGGGGACGGGAACACTGAAGCTTTCTTT CASSPGGDGNTEAFF